The table lists the clone carrying this T cell receptor beta chain with a count of one. As yet, its antigen is unknown. V was trimmed by 5 bases and J by 6 bases, leaving 9 bases between them. The CDR3 covers 12 residues. Per the germline V gene, CDR1 is SGHNT and CDR2 is YENEEA. Authors' analysis steps: In papillary thyroid cancer, a distant-metastasis classifier was built using CDR3 differences across clinicopathological groups. TCRdb re-called the PCR reads through MiXCR. The V and J calls were not made by the authors but by TCRdb's processing. The repertoire has some 5,000 clones, 25% to 30% of them found once; the top ten carry approximately 9.4%. The data were obtained in a study of metastatic and nonmetastatic thyroid tumors. Overall study: Thyroid patients, malignant and benign, had repertoires compared across blood and tumor or nodule tissue.

Not a single patient had been given any form of treatment at any point before undergoing thyroid surgery. The study's findings and limits: In blood and tumor, TCR beta diversity was reportedly significantly higher in malignant thyroid tumors than in benign nodules.

This TCR was recovered from a female donor with papillary thyroid cancer or a benign thyroid nodule (not recorded which). Some clones in this sample may be carry-over from other donors' samples. The sequenced sample consisted of adjacent normal tissue. The J gene is TRBJ2-3, the V gene TRBV11-3; no clear D gene. The CDR3 DNA is TGTGCCAGCAGCGGCAATGGTGATACGCAGTATTTT. Translated: CASSGNGDTQYF. Full variable domain (rest looked up from reference TRBV11-3 and TRBJ2-3): EAGVVQSPRYKIIEKKQPVAFWCNPISGHNTLYWYLQNLGQGPELLIRYENEEAVDDSQLPKDRFSAERLKGVDSTLKIQPAELGDSAVYLCASSGNGDTQYFGPGTRLTVL.